This entry lists 11 T cell receptor beta chains sequenced from one sample in a study of naive and memory T cell subsets. For these receptors, no antigen is known. The beta constant-region primer was an equimolar mix of two oligonucleotides covering TRBC1 and TRBC2. Nested alpha and beta constant-region primers with the SP2 primer drove four PCR rounds on ligated cDNA. Via MiXCR, TCRdb re-called the UMI-ligation and nested PCR reads, giving one row per CDR3 protein. Of roughly 150,000 distinct CDR3 sequences listed, 22% are singletons. Study-wide points: Naive repertoires, especially CD8, held a few larger clonotypes, possibly memory cells re-expressing CD45RA.

The specimen was naive CD4+ T cells from blood. The receptors were gathered from a human donor in good health.

This clonotype was counted a few times. The V gene is TRBV29-1, the J gene TRBJ1-1; D is ambiguous. The CDR3 sequence is 13 residues long. Germline assignment: CDR1 SQVTM and CDR2 ANQGSEA. CDR3 nucleotides: TGCACCGTACTCCAAGGGTGGAACACTGAAGCTTTCTTT. Protein sequence: CTVLQGWNTEAFF. The complete variable domain, with remaining parts taken from reference TRBV29-1 and TRBJ1-1, reads SAVISQKPSRDICQRGTSLTIQCQVDSQVTMMFWYRQQPGQSLTLIATANQGSEATYESGFVIDKFPISRPNLTFSTLTVSNMSPEDSSIYLCTVLQGWNTEAFFGQGTRLTVV.

V is TRBV5-1 and J is TRBJ2-7; D is unresolved. This CDR3 comprises 14 residues. V gave up 3 bases and J gave up 0 bases, with 10 bases separating them. CDR1 SGHRS and CDR2 YFSETQ come from the germline V gene. The CDR3 DNA reads TGCGCCAGCAGCTCCACGGGCACCTCCTACGAGCAGTACTTC. Translated: CASSSTGTSYEQYF.

The CDR3 is CASRLAGGPLNDEQYF. The CDR3 bases are TGTGCCAGCAGGTTAGCGGGAGGGCCGTTAAACGACGAGCAGTACTTC. The chain is built from TRBV28 and TRBJ2-7; 11 nucleotides align to TRBD2. This CDR3 region has 16 residues. The germline gives CDR1 MDHEN, CDR2 SYDVKM. Trimming cost V 6 bases and J 5 bases; bases outside gene matches: 12.

This CDR3 is CATSRDNFGQRTDTQYF. The CDR3 DNA reads TGTGCCACCAGCAGAGATAATTTCGGACAGCGCACAGATACGCAGTATTTT. V gene TRBV15 combines with J gene TRBJ2-3, with a weak D call TRBD1 (6 bases). The germline CDR1 and CDR2 sequences are LNHNV and YYDKDF (reference sequence). V dropped 0 bases and J dropped 1 base, with 14 bases sitting between them. CDR3 length equals 17 residues.

This clonotype came up a few times. J is TRBJ2-7 and V is TRBV7-2; 9 nucleotides agree with TRBD2. The CDR3 spans 16 residues. Germline V gives CDR1 SGHTA, CDR2 FQGNSA. The V segment lost 5 bases and the J segment 3 bases; nucleotides outside the gene matches: 11. CDR3 sequence (DNA): TGTGCCAGCAGCCCCGGGGGCGGGAGGGCCGGCTACGAGCAGTACTTC. This gives the protein CASSPGGGRAGYEQYF.

There are a few counts of this clonotype. The V gene is TRBV7-9, the J gene TRBJ2-5, with D perhaps TRBD1 or TRBD2 (5 bases each). V shed 3 bases and J shed 5 bases, with 13 bases lying between them. The CDR3 runs 14 residues. The germline CDR1 and CDR2 sequences are SEHNR and FQNEAQ (reference sequence). Here the CDR3 reads CASSFGDVSETQYF. DNA for the CDR3: TGTGCCAGCAGCTTTGGGGACGTCAGTGAGACCCAGTACTTC.

V gene TRBV20-1 combines with J gene TRBJ1-6; TRBD1 aligns across 7 bases. The CDR3 is 13 residues long. With 2 bases clipped from V and 9 bases from J, the junction kept 4 bases outside the gene matches. Germline V gene data show CDR1 as DFQATT and CDR2 as SNEGSKA (reference sequence). Written as DNA, the CDR3 is TGCAGTGCTAGAACAGGGGTTCTTTCACCCCTCCACTTT. Translation gives CSARTGVLSPLHF.

V gene TRBV29-1 combines with J gene TRBJ2-3, with TRBD2 matching over 9 bases. The V gene end was trimmed by 4 bases and the J gene end by 2 bases; junction bases not matched to a gene: 13. The CDR3 covers 17 residues. The germline V gene encodes CDR1 SQVTM and CDR2 ANQGSEA. CDR3 sequence reads: CSVGRAGSSGITDTQYF. In DNA form, the CDR3 reads TGCAGCGTTGGCAGGGCTGGATCTAGCGGGATCACAGATACGCAGTATTTT.

This clonotype was observed once. This may be a read error: a much more frequent sequence differs by one nucleotide. The conserved closing phenylalanine or tryptophan is absent in this CDR3, likely reflecting a read error. The gene calls are TRBV29-1 and TRBJ2-5; 10 positions match TRBD2. The CDR3 is made up of 13 amino acids. The germline gives CDR1 SQVTM, CDR2 ANQGSEA. V was pared by 7 bases and J by 5 bases, with 7 bases of the junction left unmatched. CDR3 DNA sequence: TGCAGCGGGGCTAGCGGGAGTTTGGAGACCCAGTACCTC. Translating gives CSGASGSLETQYL.

The chain carries TRBV4-1 and TRBJ2-2; 14 bases agree with TRBD2. CDR1 MGHRA and CDR2 YSYEKL come from the germline V gene. Trimming took 2 bases from V and 0 from J; bases not matched to a gene: 2. The CDR3 is made up of 18 amino acids. This CDR3 reads CASSQPGLAGANTGELFF. The CDR3 nucleotides are TGCGCCAGCAGCCAACCGGGACTAGCGGGAGCGAACACCGGGGAGCTGTTTTTT.

This clonotype was counted many times. The chain has TRBV7-2 and TRBJ2-2, with 7 bases identical to TRBD2. V dropped 6 bases and J dropped 6; count of bases not matched to a gene: 7. The germline V gene encodes CDR1 SGHTA and CDR2 FQGNSA. This CDR3 has 14 amino acids. The CDR3 DNA sequence: TGTGCCAGCAGTTTGACTAGCCTTTCCGGGGAGCTGTTTTTT. The encoded protein is CASSLTSLSGELFF.